This TCR beta chain was sequenced in a study of graft-versus-host responses after intestinal transplantation. Study-wide background: Anti-thymocyte globulin induction preceded three to four years of tacrolimus and steroid maintenance in all recipients.

This clone was recorded a few times. The antigen is not known. Trimming removed 0 bases at V and 1 base at J, with 8 bases between. The germline gives CDR1 ENHRY, CDR2 SYGVKD. The CDR3 covers 15 residues. General study findings and limits: Analysis identified GvH clones in recipient marrow, with some appearing first in ileum or blood.

Clones were sequenced by immunoSEQ multiplex PCR, and TCRdb holds only the in-frame ones, with some missing. The table includes more than 20,000 clones, 85% to 90% detected once. This sequence was found in a human patient who received an intestinal transplant, so some T cells may come from the graft donor. The chain joins TRBV10-3 to TRBJ2-3; D is tentatively TRBD1 or TRBD2 (5 bases each). Sequencing used PBMCs, obtained about 63 days after intestinal transplantation. CDR3 in DNA: TGTGCCATCAGTGAGTCGAGGGGAGGCACAGATACGCAGTATTTT. Its protein is CAISESRGGTDTQYF.